The rows below give T cell receptor beta chains drawn from one sample of a study of PD-1 blockade in classical Hodgkin lymphoma. Using immunoSEQ multiplex PCR, the repertoire was profiled, and TCRdb retains in-frame clones only, with some absent. The sample includes roughly 24,000 clones, around 80% of them seen just once. Specimen: peripheral blood mononuclear cells (PBMCs), collected before the second cycle of nivolumab. Receptor source: a human donor with classical Hodgkin lymphoma. The CDR3 runs from the conserved cysteine through the conserved F or W. The D gene is left open where the match is weak. Not all rows give a size; the values are once, few, many and, for expanded clones, a class.

J	D	size	V	DNA	CDR3
TRBJ1-3	.	.	TRBV2	TGTGCCAGCCAAAGACTCCGGGGCCCGGGAAACACCATATATTTT	CASQRLRGPGNTIYF
TRBJ2-3	TRBD2	few	TRBV10-1	TGCGCCAGCAGTGAGGCCCGGAGCGGGGCTACCACAGATACGCAGTATTTT	CASSEARSGATTDTQYF
TRBJ2-7	.	.	TRBV2	TGTGCCACTTCATGGGGGACCCCTGGTCCCTACGAGCAGTACTTC	CATSWGTPGPYEQYF
TRBJ2-3	TRBD2	.	TRBV6-6	TGTGCCAGCAGTTCGCAATTAGCGGGGAACACAGATACGCAGTATTTT	CASSSQLAGNTDTQYF
TRBJ2-5	.	medium-sized	TRBV28	TGTGCCAGCAGTTCTCAAAGGGGGTACCAAGAGACCCAGTACTTC	CASSSQRGYQETQYF
TRBJ1-6	.	few	TRBV29-1	TGCAGCGTTGCTACCCAGGGAAATTCACCCCTCCACTTT	CSVATQGNSPLHF
TRBJ2-1	TRBD2	.	TRBV28	TGTGCCAGCAGTTTTTCGGGACTACCACCCTACAATGAGCAGTTCTTC	CASSFSGLPPYNEQFF
TRBJ2-5	.	.	TRBV6-5	TGTGCCAGCAGTTACTTGATGCCGGGGTCCCAAGAGACCCAGTACTTC	CASSYLMPGSQETQYF
TRBJ2-6	.	once	TRBV13	TGTGCCAGCAGCCCACCCCTAGGGGAACCTGGGGCCAACGTCCTGACTTTC	CASSPPLGEPGANVLTF
TRBJ2-7	TRBD2	.	TRBV5-5	TGTGCCAGCAGCGTGACTAGCGGGAGGTCCTACGAGCAGTACTTC	CASSVTSGRSYEQYF
TRBJ2-7	.	.	TRBV6-5	TGTGCCAGCAGTTTATATCGGGACTCGTCGCCCTACGAGCAGTACTTC	CASSLYRDSSPYEQYF
TRBJ1-5	TRBD1	.	TRBV19	TGTGCCAGTAGTACCAAACAGGGGGCGGTCAATCAGCCCCAGCATTTT	CASSTKQGAVNQPQHF
TRBJ2-2	TRBD1	.	TRBV7-2	TGTGCCAGCCAAGGGACAGGGCAGGCCGGGGAGCTGTTTTTT	CASQGTGQAGELFF
TRBJ1-5	.	.	TRBV23-1	TGCGCCAGCAGTCAATCTCGGGACACCCATAGCAATCAGCCCCAGCATTTT	CASSQSRDTHSNQPQHF
TRBJ2-5	.	.	TRBV28	TGTGCCAGCAGTTTGATCGGGTCAGCCCAAGAGACCCAGTACTTC	CASSLIGSAQETQYF
TRBJ2-6	.	.	TRBV7-6	TGTGCCAGCAGCCAGGGGGGGGCTTTCTCTGGGGCCAACGTCCTGACTTTC	CASSQGGAFSGANVLTF
TRBJ1-2	.	.	TRBV7-9	TGTGCCAGCAGCTTTCCCTTGACGGAACGCTATGGCTACACCTTC	CASSFPLTERYGYTF
TRBJ1-3	.	.	TRBV27	TGTGCCAGCAGTTTTTCAAGTGAAGGCAACACCATATATTTT	CASSFSSEGNTIYF
TRBJ2-1	.	.	TRBV29-1	TGCAGCGTTGCTCCCTCCTACAATGAGCAGTTCTTC	CSVAPSYNEQFF
TRBJ2-1	TRBD2	few	TRBV18	TGTGCCAGCTCACATTATCAGACTAGCGAGGTTTACAATGAGCAGTTCTTC	CASSHYQTSEVYNEQFF
TRBJ2-7	TRBD1	.	TRBV28	TGTGCCAGCAGTACTGCCTCGGACAGGGGTTACGAGCAGTACTTC	CASSTASDRGYEQYF
TRBJ1-2	.	.	TRBV19	TGTGCCAGTAGTATAGATAAGTCATTCGGGGGCTACACCTTC	CASSIDKSFGGYTF
TRBJ2-7	.	.	TRBV19	TGTGCCAGTAGTATAACTTACCCAACCTACGAGCAGTACTTC	CASSITYPTYEQYF
TRBJ1-2	.	medium-sized	TRBV28	TGTGCCAGCAGTTTCATCAGAAACTATGGCTACACCTTC	CASSFIRNYGYTF
TRBJ2-2	.	.	TRBV2	TGTGCCAGCAGTGTAGGCATTAACACCGGGGAGCTGTTTTTT	CASSVGINTGELFF
TRBJ2-5	TRBD2	.	TRBV7-9	TGTGCCAGCAGCTTATCCCCCCTGGCGGGAGGGGGGGAGACCCAGTACTTC	CASSLSPLAGGGETQYF
TRBJ1-3	TRBD1	.	TRBV2	TGTGCCAGCAGTCTACCGGGACAGGGTTCAAACACCATATATTTT	CASSLPGQGSNTIYF
TRBJ2-5	.	.	TRBV6-6	TGTGCCACAACTAGGGTTCTACAAGAGACCCAGTACTTC	CATTRVLQETQYF
TRBJ1-2	TRBD1	.	TRBV9	TGTGCCAGCAGCCTAGGACAGGGGGACGGCTACACCTTC	CASSLGQGDGYTF
TRBJ2-1	.	.	TRBV9	TGTGCCAGCAGCCGGGTGGCGGTCTCCTACAATGAGCAGTTCTTC	CASSRVAVSYNEQFF
TRBJ1-1	.	.	TRBV6-5	TGTGCCAGCAGTCGCGGACGGCCGAACACTGAAGCTTTCTTT	CASSRGRPNTEAFF
TRBJ2-5	.	few	TRBV28	TGTGCCAGCAGTCCCCTTTCGATAGGGAAGACCCAGTACTTC	CASSPLSIGKTQYF
TRBJ1-4	.	.	TRBV28	TGTGCCAGCAGCCAACCTCGGGAAAAACTGTTTTTT	CASSQPREKLFF
TRBJ1-1	TRBD1	once	TRBV6-1	TGTGCCAGCAGTGGGGACAGGAACACTGAAGCTTTCTTT	CASSGDRNTEAFF
TRBJ2-3	TRBD2	.	TRBV5-4	TGTGCCAGCAGCTTGGTGCCGGGACTAGCGAGCACAGATACGCAGTATTTT	CASSLVPGLASTDTQYF
TRBJ2-7	.	.	TRBV30	TGTGCCTGGAGTGTAGACAGCGGCTTCTCCTACGAGCAGTACTTC	CAWSVDSGFSYEQYF
TRBJ2-7	.	.	TRBV10-3	TGTGCCATCAGTGGGGACATTTTCTCCTACGAGCAGTACTTC	CAISGDIFSYEQYF
TRBJ1-4	.	few	TRBV6-1	TGTGCCAGCAGGGTTAATGAAAAACTGTTTTTT	CASRVNEKLFF
TRBJ2-7	.	few	TRBV11-2	TGTGCCAGCAGCTTAGGACAGGCTGTGGGCGAGCAGTACTTC	CASSLGQAVGEQYF
TRBJ1-1	.	.	TRBV6-5	TGTGCCAGCAGTTTTATCTGGGGCACTGAAGCTTTCTTT	CASSFIWGTEAFF
TRBJ1-5	.	once	TRBV28	TGTGCCAGCGGAAGCAATCAGCCCCAGCATTTT	CASGSNQPQHF
TRBJ2-3	.	few	TRBV5-6	TGTGCCAGCAGCTTGGAGTCGGGGCTCACTAGCACAGATACGCAGTATTTT	CASSLESGLTSTDTQYF
TRBJ1-6	.	.	TRBV27	TGTGCCAGCAGTCTTGGAGAGGGTTATAGGTCACCCCTCCACTTT	CASSLGEGYRSPLHF
TRBJ2-2	TRBD2	.	TRBV7-8	TGTGCCAGCAGCCACCGGACTAGCGGGATCTTGTTAGCCGGGGAGCTGTTTTTT	CASSHRTSGILLAGELFF